What follows are 3 T cell receptor beta chains derived from one specimen sequenced in a study of tissue T cells after allogeneic stem cell transplantation. Time point given: mouse harvest day 14 after allogeneic transplant. Each mouse received 10^7 T-cell-depleted marrow cells plus 10^6 splenic CD5+ T cells by tail vein. Assay used: immunoSEQ multiplex PCR; TCRdb lists only in-frame clones, some missing. The sample has some 9,300 clones, over 30% seen once; the top ten hold around 4.7%. Sequenced: skin. The receptors originated from a female BALB/c mouse given C57BL/6 T cells with graft-versus-host disease after an allogeneic hematopoietic cell transplant.

In this sample, this clone turned up a few times. Mouse names are used for the genes. The CDR3 extends 1 residue past the end of the read, so its final part is completed from the germline J gene. This chain joins TRBV2 and TRBJ2-1; D may be TRBD2 (7 bases). In germline, CDR1 is LGHNA, CDR2 YSYQKL. Trimming removed 0 bases from V and 7 bases from J, with 13 bases in between. This CDR3 comprises 15 residues. The chain's CDR3 is CASSQDGGLRAEQFF. The part of the CDR3 DNA that was read is TGTGCCAGCAGCCAAGATGGGGGGCTAAGGGCTGAGCAGTTC.

This clone was recorded a few times. Gene names are the mouse ones. The CDR3 goes on 1 residue after the read ends, and that part is filled in from the germline J gene. The rearrangement uses TRBV20 and TRBJ2-1, with a tentative D call TRBD2 (5 bases). This CDR3 has 12 residues. CDR1 GFQATS and CDR2 STVNSAI come from the germline V gene. Trimming pared 3 bases from V and 4 bases from J, leaving 7 bases between. This CDR3 reads CGARGLYAEQFF. CDR3 DNA (partial): TGTGGTGCTAGAGGACTTTATGCTGAGCAGTTC.

A note on this clone: Gene labels here are mouse ones. The read finishes 1 residue shy of the CDR3 end, and the germline J gene is used to complete it. This chain uses TRBV16 with TRBJ2-2; D remains ambiguous. V was trimmed by 5 bases and J by 3 bases, leaving 4 bases between them. This CDR3 comprises 12 residues. CDR1 is SGHSA, CDR2 FRNQAP, per germline. The covered CDR3 bases are TGTGCAAGCAGCCCTCACACCGGGCAGCTCTAC. Its translation is CASSPHTGQLY. The CDR3 reads in full as CASSPHTGQLYF.